The table lists the clone carrying this T cell receptor (beta chain) with a few counts. What it recognizes is unknown. What was amplified from RNA transcripts were TCR beta CDR3 regions. The HTBI set primed first-round TCR CDR3 RT-PCR. Each CDR3 protein gets one entry after TCRdb re-called the multiplex PCR reads with MiXCR. The sample has about 350,000 distinct CDR3 sequences; approximately 14% are singletons. This specimen belongs to a study of T cells in Graves' hyperthyroidism and ophthalmopathy. Overall study results and limits: A 13 V-J model separated ophthalmopathy from stable hyperthyroidism.

The germline V gene has CDR1 DFQATT and CDR2 SNEGSKA (reference sequence). The CDR3 covers 9 residues. V lost 5 bases and J 5 bases, leaving 3 bases between the germline ends. The sequenced sample consisted of blood. The receptor comes from a woman in her 30s with Graves' hyperthyroidism. This chain uses TRBV20-1 with TRBJ2-5, with D uncertain. The CDR3 bases are TGCAGTGCTTTTGAGACCCAGTACTTC. The encoded protein is CSAFETQYF.